This T cell receptor (beta chain) was found in a study of Ad26.COV2.S vaccination and SARS-CoV-2 variants. Trimming took 4 bases from V and 2 from J; bases not matched to a gene: 3. The germline CDR1 and CDR2 sequences are SGHKS and YYEKEE (reference sequence). The CDR3 spans 13 residues. Noted treatment: some 20 received Ad26.COV2.S at low or high dose, single or two shots; 5 received placebo; per-sample allocation not given. Day 63 following the first vaccine or placebo injection was when the samples were taken. An adult donor aged 18-55 years was enrolled in Boston. Regarding this clone: No antigen is known for it.

Whole-study results and caveats: Comparable non-spike TCR breadth was observed in vaccine and placebo recipients.

Assay: immunoSEQ multiplex PCR; the TCRdb copy retains only in-frame clones and omits some. This table has about 680,000 clones, around 90% appearing once. Here the sequenced sample was peripheral blood, taken in a trial of Ad26.COV2.S vaccine versus placebo. This clonotype originated in a person aged 18-65 years who received the Ad26.COV2.S COVID-19 vaccine or a placebo. The chain has TRBV5-5 and TRBJ2-7, with 7 nucleotides matching TRBD1. In DNA form, the CDR3 reads TGTGCCAGCAGCCGGGACAGAGCCTACGAGCAGTACTTC. Its translation is CASSRDRAYEQYF.